These 21 T cell receptor beta chains share one sample of origin, sequenced in a study of spatial heterogeneity in lung cancer (dated by TCRdb to about 2019). The library relied on 5' RACE. TCRdb shows the sequencer as NextSeq 500. The public sequencing data were trimmed at Q25 with fastp and processed into clonotypes with MiXCR by TCRdb, which kept only in-frame beta chains. Each record represents a unique CDR3 protein, reported with the most common genes and DNA among its rows. The sample contains around 89,000 distinct CDR3 sequences, about 12% of them found a single time. About 38% of the sample is in the top ten clones. This specimen's time point label, per the study, means: sample taken at primary tumor resection. Source: PBMCs, taken at surgery. The receptors come from a male donor with early-stage non-small cell lung cancer.

This clonotype was counted between two and nine times. This chain connects TRBV9 to TRBJ1-2; D gene unclear. Looked up from germline, CDR1 is SGDLS and CDR2 is YYNGEE. The CDR3 totals 12 residues. V lost 3 bases to trimming and J lost 0 bases, with 3 bases between them. CDR3 residues: CASSAANYGYTF. The CDR3 DNA sequence: TGTGCCAGCAGCGCGGCTAACTATGGCTACACCTTC. Complete variable domain (other parts from reference TRBV9 and TRBJ1-2): DSGVTQTPKHLITATGQRVTLRCSPRSGDLSVYWYQQSLDQGLQFLIQYYNGEERAKGNILERFSAQQFPDLHSELNLSSLELGDSALYFCASSAANYGYTFGSGTRLTVV.

The V call is TRBV27, the J call TRBJ2-3, with D possibly called TRBD1 or TRBD2 (6 bases each). The CDR3 runs to 16 residues. Germline V gene lookup returns CDR1 MNHEY and CDR2 SMNVEV (reference sequence). V was shortened by 7 bases and J by 2 bases, with 19 bases between the two germline ends. The CDR3 here is CASTLRGRQTTDTQYF. CDR3 nucleotide sequence: TGTGCCAGCACCTTACGGGGGCGACAGACCACAGATACGCAGTATTTT.

The chain is built from TRBV20-1 and TRBJ2-5; 9 positions agree with TRBD2. The CDR3 consists of 16 residues. Unmatched junction bases numbered 11, after V lost 5 bases and J lost 1 base. Germline CDR1 DFQATT, CDR2 SNEGSKA (reference sequence). In nucleotides, the CDR3 is TGCAGTGCTGAGGCCCCCCTAGCGGGGCTCCAAGAGACCCAGTACTTC. Residues: CSAEAPLAGLQETQYF.

This clonotype was detected ten times or more. The chain has TRBV20-1 and TRBJ2-5; D may be TRBD2 (7 bases). CDR3 length: 14 residues. V dropped 5 bases and J dropped 4 bases, with 17 bases sitting between them. CDR1 and CDR2 from the germline V gene are DFQATT and SNEGSKA (reference sequence). CDR3 coding DNA: TGCAGTGCTGGGGGGGCCCCGGATCTAGAGACCCAGTACTTC. Amino acid sequence: CSAGGAPDLETQYF.

The sample holds a few counts of this clonotype. The V and J genes are TRBV7-8 and TRBJ2-3; the match to TRBD2 covers 9 bases. Looked up from germline, CDR1 is SGHVS and CDR2 is FQNEAQ. The junction had 10 bases not matched to a gene; V was cut back by 9 bases and J by 3 bases. The CDR3 contains 15 residues. CDR3 nucleotide sequence: TGTGCCAGTGACGATAGCGGGGGTGAAACAGATACGCAGTATTTT. Its protein product is CASDDSGGETDTQYF.

V usage is TRBV5-1 and J usage is TRBJ1-1, with a possible D match to TRBD1 (5 bases). Trimming stripped 5 bases from V and 9 bases from J, with 14 bases between. The CDR3 is 12 amino acids. Germline-derived CDR1 and CDR2 are SGHRS and YFSETQ. The CDR3 DNA follows: TGCGCCAGCAGTTTTATGGAGGGGAAAGCTTTCTTT. This translates into CASSFMEGKAFF. Supplemented by reference TRBV5-1 and TRBJ1-1, the full variable domain reads KAGVTQTPRYLIKTRGQQVTLSCSPISGHRSVSWYQQTPGQGLQFLFEYFSETQRNKGNFPGRFSGRQFSNSRSEMNVSTLELGDSALYLCASSFMEGKAFFGQGTRLTVV.

There are a few counts of this clonotype. The gene calls are TRBV9 and TRBJ2-1; possible D gene TRBD1, 6 bases. The V gene's germline CDR1 is SGDLS and CDR2 YYNGEE. This CDR3 is 15 amino acids long. V lost 5 bases, J lost 6 bases, and 18 bases lay in between. Here the CDR3 reads CASSPGVLPGNEQFF. Here the CDR3 DNA reads TGTGCCAGCAGTCCAGGGGTTCTCCCGGGCAATGAGCAGTTCTTC. The variable domain in full, with the rest retrieved from reference TRBV9 and TRBJ2-1, is DSGVTQTPKHLITATGQRVTLRCSPRSGDLSVYWYQQSLDQGLQFLIQYYNGEERAKGNILERFSAQQFPDLHSELNLSSLELGDSALYFCASSPGVLPGNEQFFGPGTRLTVL.

This clonotype was recorded many times. The CDR3 reads CASSLGANTGELFF. The DNA for the CDR3 is TGTGCCAGCAGCTTAGGGGCAAACACCGGGGAGCTGTTTTTT. V and J are TRBV7-9 and TRBJ2-2; D not certain. Germline V gene lookup returns CDR1 SEHNR and CDR2 FQNEAQ (reference sequence). V was trimmed by 1 base and J by 2 bases, leaving 5 bases between them. There are 14 residues in the CDR3.

V and J are TRBV6-2 or TRBV6-3 and TRBJ2-5; no clear D. The CDR3 sequence is 13 residues long. Germline V gives CDR1 MNHEY, CDR2 SVGEGT. Deletions cut 7 bases from V and 2 bases from J, with 11 bases between. Here the CDR3 reads CASTKGRQETQYF. In DNA, the CDR3 is TGTGCCAGCACTAAAGGCAGGCAAGAGACCCAGTACTTC.

This clonotype appeared a few times. The J gene is TRBJ2-7, the V gene TRBV10-1; TRBD2 might be the D (6 bases). This CDR3 comprises 13 residues. Germline values: CDR1 WNHNN, CDR2 SYGVQD (reference sequence). Trimming shortened V by 8 bases and J by 4 bases, and 15 bases separated the two germline ends. CDR3 sequence: CASQSGVTYEQYF. The CDR3 nucleotides read TGCGCCAGCCAGTCGGGGGTAACTTACGAGCAGTACTTC.

The rearrangement joins TRBV27 to TRBJ1-3; D is possibly TRBD1 (6 bases). Trimming left V 2 bases short and J 2 bases short, with 10 bases between. This CDR3 spans 15 amino acids. Germline V CDR1 and CDR2: MNHEY, SMNVEV (reference sequence). Here the CDR3 reads CASSLRGAPGNTIYF. The DNA of the CDR3 is TGTGCCAGCAGTTTACGGGGGGCACCTGGAAACACCATATATTTT.

This clonotype has at least ten counts. V gene TRBV6-5 combines with J gene TRBJ1-5; 8 positions match TRBD1. V shed 5 bases, J shed 4 bases, and the junction held 1 base outside the gene matches. This CDR3 has 13 residues. Germline CDR1 MNHEY, CDR2 SVGAGI. CDR3 coding DNA: TGTGCCAGCAGTAGACAGGGGAATCAGCCCCAGCATTTT. Its protein is CASSRQGNQPQHF.

V is TRBV27 and J is TRBJ2-7; D perhaps matches TRBD2 (5 bases). V lost 5 bases to trimming and J lost 7 bases, with 15 bases between them. Germline values: CDR1 MNHEY, CDR2 SMNVEV (reference sequence). The CDR3 extends over 13 amino acids. Here the CDR3 DNA reads TGTGCCAGCAGTCACTCTCTGCGGGCAGAGCAGTACTTC. It yields the protein CASSHSLRAEQYF.

This chain connects TRBV5-1 to TRBJ2-5, with 12 bases aligning to TRBD2. The germline gives CDR1 SGHRS, CDR2 YFSETQ. This CDR3 contains 18 residues. V was clipped by 0 bases and J by 0 bases; unmatched bases: 6. CDR3 amino acids: CASSLAGTSGRYQETQYF. The CDR3 DNA follows: TGCGCCAGCAGCTTGGCCGGGACTAGCGGGCGGTACCAAGAGACCCAGTACTTC.

This clonotype was counted a few times. The V call is TRBV20-1, the J call TRBJ2-7, with 8 bases aligning to TRBD2. Trimming removed 6 bases from V and 0 bases from J; junction bases left unmatched: 7. The germline gives CDR1 DFQATT, CDR2 SNEGSKA (reference sequence). This CDR3 contains 14 residues. The CDR3 DNA reads as TGCAGTGCCAGTAGCGGGGTGAGCTCCTACGAGCAGTACTTC. Residues: CSASSGVSSYEQYF.

V is TRBV6-2 or TRBV6-3 and J is TRBJ2-7, with 11 bases aligning to TRBD2. This CDR3 spans 15 amino acids. V shed 2 bases, J shed 2 bases, and the junction held 2 bases outside the gene matches. Germline values: CDR1 MNHEY, CDR2 SVGEGT. The CDR3, as DNA: TGTGCCAGCAGTTACCCGGGACTAGCGGCCTACGAGCAGTACTTC. Encoded protein: CASSYPGLAAYEQYF.

The sample holds many counts of this clonotype. This sequence joins TRBV6-2 or TRBV6-3 and TRBJ2-7; tentative D call: TRBD2 (5 bases). CDR1 and CDR2 (germline): MNHEY, SVGEGT. V was cut by 7 bases and J by 1 base, with 17 bases left in between. This CDR3 is built from 15 residues. The chain's CDR3 is CASIIPLGGSYEQYF. The CDR3 nucleotides are TGTGCCAGCATAATCCCCCTCGGCGGGTCCTACGAGCAGTACTTC.

The chain uses TRBV7-8 and TRBJ1-5; D gene unclear. Germline assignment: CDR1 SGHVS and CDR2 FQNEAQ. V lost 0 bases, J lost 6 bases, and 6 bases lay in between. The CDR3 is made up of 13 amino acids. CDR3 amino acids: CASSLATRQPQHF. The CDR3 DNA follows: TGTGCCAGCAGCTTAGCGACGCGTCAGCCCCAGCATTTT.

This clonotype was seen a handful of times. The chain couples TRBV4-3 to TRBJ1-4; D remains unclear. The CDR3 has 12 amino acids. The V gene's germline CDR1 is LGHNA and CDR2 YSLEER. With 1 base removed from V and 8 bases from J, the gap between germline ends came to 5 bases. The CDR3 loop reads CASSQGYEKLFF. CDR3 bases: TGCGCCAGCAGCCAAGGGTACGAAAAACTGTTTTTT.

This clonotype was seen only once. The chain uses TRBV7-9 and TRBJ2-5; D perhaps matches TRBD2 (5 bases). Deletions cut 3 bases from V and 4 bases from J, with 15 bases between. The germline V gene has CDR1 SEHNR and CDR2 FQNEAQ (reference sequence). This CDR3 comprises 15 residues. The CDR3 protein is CASSFWTSGVETQYF. DNA of the CDR3: TGTGCCAGCAGCTTTTGGACTTCTGGGGTAGAGACCCAGTACTTC.

This clonotype was seen at least ten times. V usage is TRBV6-6 and J usage is TRBJ2-7; D unresolved. The germline V gene has CDR1 MNHNY and CDR2 SVGAGI (reference sequence). V lost 6 bases to trimming and J lost 6 bases, with 15 bases between them. The length of the CDR3 is 13 residues. CDR3 sequence (DNA): TGTGCCAGCAGGCCCGTGTCCTGGGGCGAGCAGTACTTC. Translation gives CASRPVSWGEQYF.